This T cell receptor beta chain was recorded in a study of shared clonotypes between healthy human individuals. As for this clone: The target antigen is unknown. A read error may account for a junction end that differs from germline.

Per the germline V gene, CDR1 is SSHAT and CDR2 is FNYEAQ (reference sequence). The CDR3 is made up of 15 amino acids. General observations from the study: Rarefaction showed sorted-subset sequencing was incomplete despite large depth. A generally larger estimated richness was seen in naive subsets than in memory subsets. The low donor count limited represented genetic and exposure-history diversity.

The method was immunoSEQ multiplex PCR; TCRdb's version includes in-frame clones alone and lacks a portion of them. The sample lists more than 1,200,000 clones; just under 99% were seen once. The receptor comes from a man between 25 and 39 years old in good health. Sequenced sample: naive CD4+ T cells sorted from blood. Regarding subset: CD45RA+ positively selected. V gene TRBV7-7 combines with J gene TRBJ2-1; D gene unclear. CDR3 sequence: CASSLNHQPYNEQFF. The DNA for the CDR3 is TGTGCTAGCAGCTTGAACCACCAACCCTATAATGAGCAGTTCTTC. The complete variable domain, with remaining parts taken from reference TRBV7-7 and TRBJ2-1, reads GAGVSQSPRYKVTKRGQDVTLRCDPISSHATLYWYQQALGQGPEFLTYFNYEAQPDKSGLPSDRFSAERPEGSISTLTIQRTEQRDSAMYRCASSLNHQPYNEQFFGPGTRLTVL.